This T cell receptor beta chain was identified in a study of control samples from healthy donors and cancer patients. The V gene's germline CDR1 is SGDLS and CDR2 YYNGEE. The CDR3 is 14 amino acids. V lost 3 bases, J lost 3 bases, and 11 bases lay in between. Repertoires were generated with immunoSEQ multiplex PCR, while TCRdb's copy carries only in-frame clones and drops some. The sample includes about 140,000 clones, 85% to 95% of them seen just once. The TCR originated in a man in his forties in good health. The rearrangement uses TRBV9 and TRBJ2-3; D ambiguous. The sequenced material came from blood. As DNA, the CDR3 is TGTGCCAGCAGCGCCGAGATGTCAACAGATACGCAGTATTTT. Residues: CASSAEMSTDTQYF.